Here is one T cell receptor (beta chain) with its context. Its antigen is unknown. At one boundary the junction diverges from the germline segment, which might be a read error. TCRdb keeps only in-frame clones here, not all; method: immunoSEQ multiplex PCR. This table holds some 17,000 clones, about 82% found once. This sample stems from a study of T cells after posttransplantation cyclophosphamide. Regarding the study as a whole: Donor CD8+ memory clones often dominated recipient blood repertoires at later times. Recipient CMV seropositivity and CMV reactivation strongly tracked TRB clonality. Skin or GI-infiltrating T cells shared few TRB sequences with blood.

The CDR3 contains 11 residues. Germline CDR1 reads GTSNPN; CDR2 reads SVGIG (reference sequence). Sampled 1 year posttransplant, controls received myeloablative marrow transplants, methotrexate and a calcineurin inhibitor. The chain links TRBV30 to TRBJ2-7, with D possibly TRBD2 on 5 matching bases. Here the sequenced sample was PBMCs, taken 441 days after allogeneic stem cell transplant with calcineurin inhibitor and methotrexate. This receptor was identified in a male patient in his thirties who received an allogeneic stem cell transplant from an unrelated donor, was CMV-positive, and had acute and chronic GVHD. Certain T cells may be donor cells from the graft. The DNA of the CDR3 is TGTGCCTGGAGTGTAGGCTCCCTCGGGGACTTC. The encoded protein is CAWSVGSLGDF.